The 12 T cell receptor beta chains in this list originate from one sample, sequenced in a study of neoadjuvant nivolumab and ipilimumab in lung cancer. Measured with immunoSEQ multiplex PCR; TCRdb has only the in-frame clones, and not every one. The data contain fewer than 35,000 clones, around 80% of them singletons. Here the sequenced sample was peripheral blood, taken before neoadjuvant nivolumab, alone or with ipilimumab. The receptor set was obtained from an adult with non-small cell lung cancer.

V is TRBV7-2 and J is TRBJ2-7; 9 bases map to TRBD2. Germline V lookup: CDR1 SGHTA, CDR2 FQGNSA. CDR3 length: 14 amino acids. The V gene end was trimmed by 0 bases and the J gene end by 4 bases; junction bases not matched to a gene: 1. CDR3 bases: TGTGCCAGCAGCTTAGCGCTAGCGGGGTACGAGCAGTACTTC. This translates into CASSLALAGYEQYF.

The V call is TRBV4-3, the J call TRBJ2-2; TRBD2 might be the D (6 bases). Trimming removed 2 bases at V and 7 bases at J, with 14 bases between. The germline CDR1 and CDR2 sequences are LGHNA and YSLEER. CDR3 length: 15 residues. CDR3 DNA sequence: TGCGCCAGCAGCCAATCGACTAGACCCGGCGGGGAGCTGTTTTTT. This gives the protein CASSQSTRPGGELFF.

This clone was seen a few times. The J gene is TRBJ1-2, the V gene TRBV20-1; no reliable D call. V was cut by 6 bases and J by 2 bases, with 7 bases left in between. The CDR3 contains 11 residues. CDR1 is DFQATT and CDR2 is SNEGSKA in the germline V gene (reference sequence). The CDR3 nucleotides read TGCAGTGCCAACGGGAACTATGGCTACACCTTC. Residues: CSANGNYGYTF.

DNA of the CDR3: TGTGCCAGCTCGCCGGACAGGGGGCGGGATGCTTTCTTT. As protein: CASSPDRGRDAFF. The chain couples TRBV18 to TRBJ1-1; TRBD1 matches at 11 bases. Per the germline V gene, CDR1 is KGHSH and CDR2 is LQKENI. J gave up 11 bases and V 6 bases, and 8 bases lay outside the gene matches. The CDR3 is made up of 13 amino acids.

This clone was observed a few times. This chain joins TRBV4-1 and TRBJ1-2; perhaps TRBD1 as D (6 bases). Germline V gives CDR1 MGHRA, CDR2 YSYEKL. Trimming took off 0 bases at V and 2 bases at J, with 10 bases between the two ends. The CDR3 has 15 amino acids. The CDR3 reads CASSQETGLNYGYTF. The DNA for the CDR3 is TGCGCCAGCAGCCAAGAAACAGGGCTCAACTATGGCTACACCTTC.

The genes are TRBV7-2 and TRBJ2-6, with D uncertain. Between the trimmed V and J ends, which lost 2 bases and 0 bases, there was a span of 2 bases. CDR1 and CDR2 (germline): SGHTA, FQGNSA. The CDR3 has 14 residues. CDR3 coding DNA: TGTGCCAGCAGCTTAAGCTCTGGGGCCAACGTCCTGACTTTC. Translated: CASSLSSGANVLTF.

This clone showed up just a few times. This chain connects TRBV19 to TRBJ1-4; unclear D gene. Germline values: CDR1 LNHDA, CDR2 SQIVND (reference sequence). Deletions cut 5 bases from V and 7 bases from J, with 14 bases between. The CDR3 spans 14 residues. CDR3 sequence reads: CASSYGTRGEKLFF. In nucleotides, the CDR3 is TGTGCCAGTAGTTACGGAACCCGTGGTGAAAAACTGTTTTTT.

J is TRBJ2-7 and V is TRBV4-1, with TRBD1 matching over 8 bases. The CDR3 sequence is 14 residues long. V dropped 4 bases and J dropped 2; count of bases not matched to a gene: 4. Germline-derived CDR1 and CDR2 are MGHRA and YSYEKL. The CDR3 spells CASSLQGATYEQYF. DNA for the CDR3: TGCGCCAGCAGCCTGCAGGGGGCCACCTACGAGCAGTACTTC.

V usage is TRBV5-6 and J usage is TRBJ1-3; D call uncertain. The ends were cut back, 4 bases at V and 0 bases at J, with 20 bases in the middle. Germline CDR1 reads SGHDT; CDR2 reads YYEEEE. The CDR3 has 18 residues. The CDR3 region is CASSLWAVLQHSGNTIYF. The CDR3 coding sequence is TGTGCCAGCAGCCTTTGGGCGGTACTTCAACACTCTGGAAACACCATATATTTT.

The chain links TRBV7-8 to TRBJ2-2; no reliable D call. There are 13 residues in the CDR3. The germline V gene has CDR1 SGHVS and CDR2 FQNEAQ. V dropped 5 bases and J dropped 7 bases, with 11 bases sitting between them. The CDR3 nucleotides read TGTGCCAGCAGCCCCCCCCTCGGCGGGGAGCTGTTTTTT. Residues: CASSPPLGGELFF.

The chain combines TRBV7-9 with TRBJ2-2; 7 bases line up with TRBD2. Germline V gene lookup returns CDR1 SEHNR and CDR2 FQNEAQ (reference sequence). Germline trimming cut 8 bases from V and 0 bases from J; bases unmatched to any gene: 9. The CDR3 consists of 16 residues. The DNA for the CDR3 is TGTGCCAGCCGCGCTAATGGGGGGGCGAACACCGGGGAGCTGTTTTTT. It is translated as CASRANGGANTGELFF.

The CDR3 coding sequence is TGTGCCAGCGCCCCCGGGGGGGAAGAGACCCAGTACTTC. Translation: CASAPGGEETQYF. The chain is built from TRBV27 and TRBJ2-5, with 8 bases identical to TRBD2. The CDR3 sequence is 13 residues long. The junction had 5 bases not matched to a gene; V was cut back by 8 bases and J by 3 bases. From germline, CDR1 is MNHEY and CDR2 SMNVEV (reference sequence).